Listed here are 23 T cell receptor beta chains from one sample, sequenced in a study of T cell responses to AZD1222 COVID-19 vaccine. Sequencing was performed with immunoSEQ multiplex PCR; in TCRdb, only in-frame clones are kept and a portion is missing. Among roughly 120,000 clones listed, roughly 91% were seen once. The material sequenced was peripheral blood, taken on day 0 of AZD1222 vaccination. All receptors derive from an adult in good health.

The count of this clone is one. The chain is built from TRBV5-6 and TRBJ2-7; D unresolved. There are 13 residues in the CDR3. Germline values: CDR1 SGHDT, CDR2 YYEEEE. The germline V and J ends were trimmed by 0 bases and 1 base, with 5 bases remaining between them. CDR3 sequence: CASSLVNSYEQYF. DNA of the CDR3: TGTGCCAGCAGCTTGGTCAATTCCTACGAGCAGTACTTC.

This rearrangement joins TRBV7-9 to TRBJ2-1; 8 nucleotides line up with TRBD1. Germline loops: CDR1 SEHNR, CDR2 FQNEAQ (reference sequence). The CDR3 is 17 residues long. The J segment lost 7 bases and the V segment lost 7 bases, leaving 18 bases of the junction unmatched. The CDR3 sequence: CASIPPKGQADGNEQFF. CDR3 nucleotide sequence: TGTGCCAGCATCCCCCCAAAGGGACAGGCTGATGGAAATGAGCAGTTCTTC.

The rearrangement joins TRBV6-6 to TRBJ2-1; D unclear. Deletions cut 1 base from V and 4 bases from J, with 8 bases between. This CDR3 comprises 14 residues. Germline lookup yields CDR1 MNHNY and CDR2 SVGAGI (reference sequence). CDR3: CASSYFDLYNEQFF. The CDR3 nucleotides read TGTGCCAGCAGTTACTTCGACTTGTACAATGAGCAGTTCTTC.

The rearrangement joins TRBV6-5 to TRBJ1-4; D unresolved. Looked up from germline, CDR1 is MNHEY and CDR2 is SVGAGI. This CDR3 has 16 residues. The germline V and J ends were trimmed by 1 base and 3 bases, with 12 bases remaining between them. Written as DNA, the CDR3 is TGTGCCAGCAGTTACTTAGGGCAGCGGCCTAATGAAAAACTGTTTTTT. Its protein product is CASSYLGQRPNEKLFF.

This clone occurred once. V usage is TRBV7-9 and J usage is TRBJ2-7, with 7 bases identical to TRBD1. V lost 5 bases, J lost 3 bases, and 7 bases stayed unmatched. The CDR3 has 14 residues. CDR1 is SEHNR and CDR2 is FQNEAQ in the germline V gene (reference sequence). The CDR3 sequence is CASSPGGTHYEQYF. The CDR3, as DNA: TGTGCCAGCAGCCCAGGGGGTACTCACTACGAGCAGTACTTC.

This sequence joins TRBV5-4 and TRBJ2-7; D is unresolved. The CDR3 is 15 amino acids. The germline V gene encodes CDR1 SGHNT and CDR2 YYREEE (reference sequence). V was pared by 0 bases and J by 0 bases, with 10 bases between. CDR3 protein: CASSLEGLSSYEQYF. For the CDR3, the DNA is TGTGCCAGCAGCTTGGAGGGCCTAAGCTCCTACGAGCAGTACTTC.

The genes are TRBV7-9 and TRBJ2-5; D unclear. The CDR3 has 14 residues. Germline-derived CDR1 and CDR2 are SEHNR and FQNEAQ (reference sequence). The V end was cut by 2 bases, the J end by 4 bases, with 11 bases between. DNA for the CDR3: TGTGCCAGCAGCTTATTCCGAGACGGAGAGACCCAGTACTTC. Its translation: CASSLFRDGETQYF.

This chain joins TRBV7-9 and TRBJ1-2, with D unclear. The CDR3 covers 16 residues. V lost 0 bases and J 5 bases, leaving 16 bases between the germline ends. Germline V gene data show CDR1 as SEHNR and CDR2 as FQNEAQ (reference sequence). The CDR3 sequence is CASSLAYKGPLYGYTF. In DNA form, the CDR3 reads TGTGCCAGCAGCTTAGCCTATAAGGGCCCGCTGTATGGCTACACCTTC.

The V gene is TRBV19, the J gene TRBJ1-5, with TRBD1 matching 8 bases. Unmatched junction bases numbered 14, after V lost 3 bases and J lost 4 bases. The CDR3 runs to 18 residues. Germline V gene lookup returns CDR1 LNHDA and CDR2 SQIVND (reference sequence). This chain's CDR3 is CASSIGGIVGQVNQPQHF. The CDR3, as DNA: TGTGCCAGTAGTATTGGTGGTATCGTGGGACAGGTGAATCAGCCCCAGCATTTT.

In the case of this clone: Other DNA sequences from this sample encode an identical CDR3 as well. The rearrangement uses TRBV10-1 and TRBJ2-3, with 8 bases fitting TRBD2. The V gene's germline CDR1 is WNHNN and CDR2 SYGVQD (reference sequence). V shed 7 bases, J shed 0 bases, and the junction held 6 bases outside the gene matches. This CDR3 has 15 residues. CDR3 sequence reads: CASTSGGSSTDTQYF. The CDR3 DNA sequence: TGCGCCAGCACGAGCGGGGGCTCTAGCACAGATACGCAGTATTTT.

This chain joins TRBV7-2 and TRBJ2-7, with TRBD1 matching over 9 bases. The CDR3 has 15 amino acids. The V and J ends lost 2 bases and 2 bases, in that order; junction bases with no gene match: 4. The V gene's germline CDR1 is SGHTA and CDR2 FQGNSA. CDR3 protein: CASSLLGQGAYEQYF. The CDR3 bases are TGTGCCAGCAGCTTACTGGGACAGGGAGCCTACGAGCAGTACTTC.

The rearrangement joins TRBV12-3 or TRBV12-4 to TRBJ1-2; D perhaps matches TRBD1 (6 bases). V was pared by 6 bases and J by 4 bases, with 12 bases between. The CDR3 is 13 amino acids. The CDR3 nucleotides are TGTGCCAGCAGATCAGGGGAAGGCTATGGCTACACCTTC. Protein product: CASRSGEGYGYTF.

This sequence joins TRBV10-1 and TRBJ2-3; D possibly corresponds to TRBD2 (6 bases). CDR1 is WNHNN and CDR2 is SYGVQD in the germline V gene (reference sequence). V lost 10 bases, J lost 6 bases, and 17 bases lay in between. The CDR3 loop spans 13 amino acids. CDR3 loop: CATAQRAYDTQYF. CDR3 DNA sequence: TGCGCCACAGCCCAGCGGGCCTATGATACGCAGTATTTT.

The chain links TRBV7-9 to TRBJ1-2; D possibly corresponds to TRBD1 (6 bases). The germline V gene has CDR1 SEHNR and CDR2 FQNEAQ (reference sequence). Trimming removed 0 bases from V and 6 bases from J, with 14 bases in between. CDR3 length: 15 amino acids. CDR3 amino acids: CASSLAEVRGHGYTF. CDR3 nucleotide sequence: TGTGCCAGCAGCTTAGCGGAAGTACGGGGGCATGGCTACACCTTC.

V is TRBV5-6 and J is TRBJ1-1, with D maybe TRBD1 (5 bases). V was clipped by 0 bases and J by 3 bases, with 15 bases between them. The CDR3 has 16 residues. The germline V gene has CDR1 SGHDT and CDR2 YYEEEE. The CDR3 nucleotides are TGTGCCAGCAGCTTGGACTCGGGGGGATGGGACACTGAAGCTTTCTTT. Its translation: CASSLDSGGWDTEAFF.

The chain uses TRBV12-3 or TRBV12-4 and TRBJ2-2; a possible D gene is TRBD1 (6 bases). V was clipped by 6 bases and J by 3 bases, with 8 bases between them. The CDR3 extends over 13 amino acids. In DNA, the CDR3 is TGTGCCAGCAGAGGGGGAGACACCGGGGAGCTGTTTTTT. Translating gives CASRGGDTGELFF.

The chain has TRBV19 and TRBJ2-7, with D unresolved. Germline values: CDR1 LNHDA, CDR2 SQIVND (reference sequence). V was clipped by 5 bases and J by 6 bases, with 8 bases between them. The CDR3 sequence is 11 residues long. CDR3 sequence: CASSSDGEQYF. In nucleotides, the CDR3 is TGTGCCAGTAGTTCGGATGGCGAGCAGTACTTC.

V and J are TRBV4-2 and TRBJ1-6; no reliable D call. The germline V and J ends were trimmed by 3 bases and 9 bases, with 12 bases remaining between them. The CDR3 contains 14 residues. Germline V gene sequence: CDR1 LGHNA, CDR2 YNFKEQ. This CDR3 reads CASSQWGGSSPLHF. CDR3 nucleotide sequence: TGTGCCAGCAGCCAGTGGGGAGGGAGTTCACCCCTCCACTTT.

The CDR3 DNA reads TGTGCCAGCAGTTCCGGGACAGGGGGGACCCAGTACTTC. Amino acid sequence: CASSSGTGGTQYF. V gene TRBV6-5 combines with J gene TRBJ2-5; TRBD1 matches 11 bases. After removal of 4 bases from V and 7 bases from J, the junction contained 2 bases not matched to a gene. The CDR3 consists of 13 residues. Germline V gene data show CDR1 as MNHEY and CDR2 as SVGAGI.

The CDR3 bases are TGTGCCAGCGATCCGAGGAAGTATGGGAACACCGGGGAGCTGTTTTTT. Encoded protein: CASDPRKYGNTGELFF. The rearrangement joins TRBV27 to TRBJ2-2; D call uncertain. Germline V CDR1 and CDR2: MNHEY, SMNVEV (reference sequence). V lost 8 bases and J 1 base, leaving 17 bases between the germline ends. CDR3 length: 16 amino acids.

The V gene is TRBV9, the J gene TRBJ2-7; TRBD2 is a possible D gene (6 bases). Per the germline V gene, CDR1 is SGDLS and CDR2 is YYNGEE. The CDR3 is 14 amino acids. The V and J ends lost 0 bases and 3 bases respectively, with 10 bases between them. CDR3 in DNA: TGTGCCAGCAGCGTAGCGGCGGAGGGCTACGAGCAGTACTTC. Amino acid sequence: CASSVAAEGYEQYF.

The genes are TRBV9 and TRBJ1-1; 8 positions agree with TRBD1. This CDR3 region has 14 residues. CDR1 SGDLS and CDR2 YYNGEE come from the germline V gene. The V and J ends lost 4 bases and 4 bases, in that order; junction bases with no gene match: 6. The CDR3 bases are TGTGCCAGCAGCACCGGACAGGGAAGCACTGAAGCTTTCTTT. Residues: CASSTGQGSTEAFF.

This clone was detected only once. The chain uses TRBV27 and TRBJ1-2; no clear D. The length of the CDR3 is 12 residues. Per the germline V gene, CDR1 is MNHEY and CDR2 is SMNVEV (reference sequence). Trimming removed 6 bases from V and 4 bases from J, with 9 bases in between. The CDR3 loop reads CASRIGSYGYTF. CDR3 nucleotide sequence: TGTGCCAGCAGGATAGGGAGCTATGGCTACACCTTC.